This T cell receptor (beta chain) emerged from a study of cytomegalovirus exposure and HLA in healthy donors. Study conclusions and caveats: An analysis was carried out later, and it reportedly showed fewer N-insertions in an Asian-associated ancestry cluster than the approximately 680-donor mean. In an earlier analysis, about 90% or about 30%: the productive usage of most TCR beta V segments.

Although they were nominally healthy when sampled, donors likely had unrecorded immune exposures. In germline, CDR1 is ENHRY, CDR2 SYGVKD. Between the trimmed V and J ends, which lost 3 bases and 0 bases, there was a span of 15 bases. This CDR3 comprises 17 residues. Worth noting for this clone: Its antigen is as yet unknown.

Amplification used 60 Vbeta primers and 13 Jbeta primers. Sequenced by immunoSEQ multiplex PCR; TCRdb stores in-frame clones only, minus some. The repertoire consists of 150,000 to 190,000 clones, with roughly four fifths occurring once and the leading ten covering over 1.1%. The receptor comes from a man aged 18 to 30 in good health and CMV-seronegative. The chain recombines TRBV10-3 with TRBJ1-3; TRBD1 might be the D (5 bases). The sequencing input was PBMCs. This CDR3 reads CAISDLWGLSSGNTIYF. The CDR3 nucleotides are TGTGCCATCAGTGACCTATGGGGCCTAAGCTCTGGAAACACCATATATTTT.